Below, one T cell receptor beta chain is given with its context. Its specificity is not known. The PCR ran on 60 Vbeta and 13 Jbeta primers. Per the authors' pipeline: Roughly 80 million unique TCR beta chains, roughly 11 million of them shared, were counted by a later analysis. Libraries were prepared by immunoSEQ multiplex PCR; TCRdb keeps only in-frame clonotypes and omits some of them. V and J calls and clone size are as listed in that table; D and trimming were resolved from the DNA. This sample carries hundreds of thousands of clones, approximately 80% of them seen once, and the ten largest clones take more than 0.6%. The data originate from a study of cytomegalovirus exposure and HLA in healthy donors. Study observations and caveats: In a later analysis, TCR beta V- and J-gene trimming showed a link to a missense DCLRE1C variant.

The V gene end was trimmed by 4 bases and the J gene end by 2 bases; junction bases not matched to a gene: 8. Germline V gene data show CDR1 as SGHRS and CDR2 as YFSETQ. The CDR3 extends over 17 amino acids. The source of this sequence is a boy younger than 10 in good health and CMV-seronegative. The source material was PBMCs. The V and J genes are TRBV5-1 and TRBJ2-3, with TRBD2 identical over 12 bases. This chain's CDR3 is CASSNWTSGVTTDTQYF. Written as DNA, the CDR3 is TGCGCCAGCAGCAACTGGACTAGCGGGGTCACCACAGATACGCAGTATTTT.